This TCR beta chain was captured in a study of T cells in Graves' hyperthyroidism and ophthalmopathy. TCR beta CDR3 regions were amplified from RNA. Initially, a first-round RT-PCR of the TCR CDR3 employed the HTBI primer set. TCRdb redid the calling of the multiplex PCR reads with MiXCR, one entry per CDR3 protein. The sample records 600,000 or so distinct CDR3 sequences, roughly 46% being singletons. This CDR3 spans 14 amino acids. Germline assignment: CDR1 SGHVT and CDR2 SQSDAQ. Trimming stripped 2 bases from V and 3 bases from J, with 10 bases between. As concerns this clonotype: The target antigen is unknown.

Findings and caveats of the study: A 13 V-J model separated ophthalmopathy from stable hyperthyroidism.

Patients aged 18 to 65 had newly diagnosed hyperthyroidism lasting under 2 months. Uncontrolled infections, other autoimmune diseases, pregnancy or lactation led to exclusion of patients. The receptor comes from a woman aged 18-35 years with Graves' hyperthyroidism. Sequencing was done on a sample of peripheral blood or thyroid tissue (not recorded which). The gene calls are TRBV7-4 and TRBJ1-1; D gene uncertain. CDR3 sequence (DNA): TGTGCCAGCAGCTTATGGGTCGGAGACACTGAAGCTTTCTTT. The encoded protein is CASSLWVGDTEAFF.